The 9 T cell receptor beta chains listed next were all sequenced from one sample in a study of shared clonotypes between healthy human individuals (TCRdb year 2020). The method was the immunoSEQ multiplex PCR assay. As stored in TCRdb, this immuneACCESS dataset retains in-frame rearrangements with V and J assigned. A fraction of the clones does not appear; measured against another copy, unresolved V genes explain less than half of the discrepancy, and the remainder lacks a known reason. The sample records 740,000 or so clones, around 73% of which are singletons. Roughly 1.9% of the sample lies in the top ten. The sequenced material came from memory CD4+ T cells sorted from blood. Explained via the paper, the cell subset or site label denotes: CD45RA-negative fraction. These receptors were collected from a woman aged 25 to 39 in good health.

The chain combines TRBV27 with TRBJ2-3; no definite D call. Germline values: CDR1 MNHEY, CDR2 SMNVEV (reference sequence). The V gene lost 5 bases and the J gene lost 2 bases, with 8 bases spanning the gap. This CDR3 comprises 13 residues. CDR3 region: CASSPPNTDTQYF. In DNA, the CDR3 is TGTGCCAGCAGTCCCCCCAACACAGATACGCAGTATTTT.

A single count supports this clone. The chain joins TRBV19 to TRBJ2-5; 9 bases line up with TRBD1. The trim removed 4 bases at V and 5 bases at J, leaving 8 bases unmatched. The germline V gene has CDR1 LNHDA and CDR2 SQIVND (reference sequence). The CDR3 consists of 15 residues. The CDR3 here is CASSTTQGAGETQYF. The CDR3 DNA sequence: TGTGCCAGTAGTACGACACAGGGGGCAGGGGAGACCCAGTACTTC. The full variable domain, with the rest looked up from reference TRBV19 and TRBJ2-5, is DGGITQSPKYLFRKEGQNVTLSCEQNLNHDAMYWYRQDPGQGLRLIYYSQIVNDFQKGDIAEGYSVSREKKESFPLTVTSAQKNPTAFYLCASSTTQGAGETQYFGPGTRLLVL.

V gene TRBV28 combines with J gene TRBJ1-1; no firm D call. The length of the CDR3 is 11 residues. Germline CDR1 is MDHEN and CDR2 is SYDVKM. Trimming pared 7 bases from V and 5 bases from J, leaving 8 bases between. The CDR3 sequence is CASIGATEAFF. The CDR3 DNA follows: TGTGCCAGCATTGGAGCGACTGAAGCTTTCTTT.

The rearrangement uses TRBV5-1 and TRBJ2-7, with a tentative D call TRBD2 (5 bases). Per the germline V gene, CDR1 is SGHRS and CDR2 is YFSETQ. The CDR3 has 13 residues. V lost 0 bases and J 5 bases, leaving 9 bases between the germline ends. This CDR3 is CASSLGGSNEQYF. The CDR3 nucleotides are TGCGCCAGCAGCTTGGGAGGGTCGAACGAGCAGTACTTC.

By its share, this clone is medium-sized. Other DNA sequences in the sample encode the same CDR3. In DNA form, the CDR3 reads TGTGCCAGCAGTCTCACTTACAGGGAAGGCACTGAAGCTTTCTTT. It yields the protein CASSLTYREGTEAFF. The J gene is TRBJ1-1, the V gene TRBV27, with D possibly matching TRBD1 (6 bases). V was shortened by 5 bases and J by 4 bases, with 17 bases between the two germline ends. CDR1 and CDR2 (germline): MNHEY, SMNVEV (reference sequence). This CDR3 has 15 residues.

This clone was observed a few times. The chain uses TRBV5-6 and TRBJ2-1, with 16 positions matching TRBD2. V trimming: 0 bases; J trimming: 9 bases; junction bases outside the gene matches: 6. The CDR3 loop spans 17 amino acids. Germline V gives CDR1 SGHDT, CDR2 YYEEEE. The CDR3 region is CASSLEGTSGRAVEQFF. CDR3 bases: TGTGCCAGCAGCTTGGAAGGGACTAGCGGGAGGGCCGTTGAGCAGTTCTTC.

The chain employs TRBV28 and TRBJ2-1, with 12 bases fitting TRBD2. The V and J ends lost 5 bases and 5 bases, in that order; junction bases with no gene match: 7. Germline CDR1 reads MDHEN; CDR2 reads SYDVKM. This CDR3 has 16 amino acids. As DNA, the CDR3 is TGTGCCAGCAGTCCGCGACTAGCGGGAGACCACAATGAGCAGTTCTTC. Amino acids: CASSPRLAGDHNEQFF.

The chain couples TRBV7-6 to TRBJ2-2; 9 nucleotides agree with TRBD1. Trimming took 5 bases from V and 7 from J; bases not matched to a gene: 8. This CDR3 spans 15 amino acids. The germline CDR1 and CDR2 sequences are SGHVS and FNYEAQ. In DNA form, the CDR3 reads TGTGCCAGCAGCCCAATGGGACAGGGCATCGGGGAGCTGTTTTTT. This gives the protein CASSPMGQGIGELFF.

This chain joins TRBV5-1 and TRBJ1-2, with a weak D call TRBD1 (5 bases). Germline V lookup: CDR1 SGHRS, CDR2 YFSETQ. This CDR3 comprises 17 residues. The V end lost 0 bases, the J end lost 6 bases, and 21 bases lay between the germline ends. The CDR3: CASSLADGGWLHHGYTF. CDR3 DNA sequence: TGCGCCAGCAGCTTGGCGGACGGGGGTTGGCTTCATCATGGCTACACCTTC.